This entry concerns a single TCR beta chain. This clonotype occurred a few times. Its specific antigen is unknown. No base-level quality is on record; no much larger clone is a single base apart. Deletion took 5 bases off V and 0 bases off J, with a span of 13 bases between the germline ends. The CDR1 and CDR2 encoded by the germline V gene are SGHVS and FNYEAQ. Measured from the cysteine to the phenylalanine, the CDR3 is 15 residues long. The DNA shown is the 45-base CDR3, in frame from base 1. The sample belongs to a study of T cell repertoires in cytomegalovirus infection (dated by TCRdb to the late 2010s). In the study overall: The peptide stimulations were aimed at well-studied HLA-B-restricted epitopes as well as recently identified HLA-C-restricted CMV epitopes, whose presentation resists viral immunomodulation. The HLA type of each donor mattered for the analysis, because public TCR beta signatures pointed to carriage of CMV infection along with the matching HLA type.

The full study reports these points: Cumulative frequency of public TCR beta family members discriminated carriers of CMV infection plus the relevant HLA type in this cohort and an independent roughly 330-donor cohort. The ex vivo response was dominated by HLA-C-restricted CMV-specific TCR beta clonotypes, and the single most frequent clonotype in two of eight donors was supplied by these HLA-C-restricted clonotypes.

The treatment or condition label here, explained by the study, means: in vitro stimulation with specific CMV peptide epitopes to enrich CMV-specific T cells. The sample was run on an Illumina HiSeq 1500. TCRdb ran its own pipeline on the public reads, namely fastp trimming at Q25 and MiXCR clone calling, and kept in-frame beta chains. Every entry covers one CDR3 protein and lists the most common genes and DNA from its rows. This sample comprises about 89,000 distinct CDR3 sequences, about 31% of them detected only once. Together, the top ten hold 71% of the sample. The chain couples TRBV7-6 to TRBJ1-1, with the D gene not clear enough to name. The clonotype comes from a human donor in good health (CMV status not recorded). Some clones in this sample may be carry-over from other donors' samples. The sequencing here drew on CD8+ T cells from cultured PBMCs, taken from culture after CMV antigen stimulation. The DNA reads TGTGCCAGCAGCCGGTCCCAGACCATGAACACTGAAGCTTTCTTT. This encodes CASSRSQTMNTEAFF. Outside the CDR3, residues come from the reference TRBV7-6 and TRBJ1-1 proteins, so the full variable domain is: GAGVSQSPRYKVTKRGQDVALRCDPISGHVSLYWYRQALGQGPEFLTYFNYEAQQDKSGLPNDRFSAERPEGSISTLTIQRTEQRDSAMYRCASSRSQTMNTEAFFGQGTRLTVV.